The entry that follows covers one T cell receptor (beta chain) sequence. Repertoires were generated with immunoSEQ multiplex PCR, while TCRdb's copy carries only in-frame clones and drops some. The table records about 24,000 clones, roughly nine tenths of them present only once. Trimming shortened V by 3 bases and J by 7 bases, and 6 bases separated the two germline ends. The CDR3 has 11 amino acids. The germline V gene has CDR1 SNHLY and CDR2 FYNNEI. This specimen comes from a study of T cell changes during pregnancy in multiple sclerosis. Sequencing used CD8+ T cells from peripheral blood mononuclear cells, obtained in the third trimester of pregnancy. This chain joins TRBV2 and TRBJ1-2; no reliable D call. The receptor's source is a female donor in good health, enrolled as a control in a pregnancy study. The CDR3 reads CASSDGSGYTF. CDR3 in DNA: TGTGCCAGCAGTGATGGGAGTGGCTACACCTTC.